The rows below give T cell receptor beta chains drawn from one sample of a study of human versus mouse CDR3 diversity and MHC coevolution. The assay was immunoSEQ multiplex PCR, and TCRdb's table has in-frame clones only and misses some. The sample includes tens of thousands of clones, 94% of them seen just once. Material for sequencing was naive CD4+ T cells from blood. Source of these receptors: a person in their 60s in good health. The conserved cysteine and the conserved F or W are not part of the CDR3 here. D genes are given only for firm matches.

D | length | V | CDR3
NA | 14 | TRBV7-3 | ASSPRSGASTDTQY
TRBD1 | 10 | TRBV2 | ASSKDRGEQF
TRBD1 | 13 | TRBV6-1 | ASIRDPTGWNTIY
TRBD1 | 11 | TRBV5-8 | ASNTQGVQGYT
NA | 12 | TRBV6-5 | ASRLGGAASEAF
NA | 12 | TRBV6-5 | ASSYSAGRYEQY
NA | 13 | TRBV4-2 | ASSQETGDDNEQF
NA | 14 | TRBV27 | ASRKGQGANTGELF
TRBD2 | 13 | TRBV5-1 | ASSGGNVDTGELF
TRBD2 | 13 | TRBV11-3 | ASSLGALAGGVQY
TRBD2 | 13 | TRBV19 | ASSDRLASRAEQF
TRBD1 | 12 | TRBV19 | ASSEQGDTDTQY
TRBD1 | 13 | TRBV27 | ASSLRGQLPDGYT
TRBD1 | 8 | TRBV19 | ATRGEKLF
NA | 14 | TRBV5-1 | ASSLEPGVSNEKLF
TRBD2 | 12 | TRBV5-1 | ASSPGGPADTQY
NA | 13 | TRBV6-5 | ASIAGGGGANIQY
NA | 15 | TRBV7-8 | ASSLVGSRDRGNTIY
TRBD2 | 14 | TRBV7-3 | ASSPHVSGIGNEQF
TRBD2 | 15 | TRBV19 | ASSPRTSGSRFNEQF
NA | 11 | TRBV5-6 | ASSPAGTGTQY
NA | 12 | TRBV18 | ASSAGWGNTEAF
TRBD1 | 12 | TRBV14 | ASRATGGWETQY
NA | 11 | TRBV7-9 | ASSLGQNQPQH
NA | 12 | TRBV19 | ASSNREGYNEQF
TRBD2 | 15 | TRBV9 | ASSLSDIPGGTDTQY
TRBD2 | 13 | TRBV7-3 | ASSSIAGLNNEQF
TRBD2 | 13 | TRBV5-4 | ASSLGLAGEYEQY
TRBD2 | 17 | TRBV5-1 | ASSLAPSGRQTSYNEQF